This T cell receptor beta chain derives from a study of blood T cells in healthy people across ages. A sample-barcoded 5' primer and a J-beta primer mix were used in a second PCR of about 6 to 12 cycles. TCRdb itself ran the 5' RACE reads through MiXCR, one entry per CDR3 protein. The sample records roughly 900,000 distinct CDR3 sequences, under 50% being singletons. Germline CDR1 and CDR2: MNHEY and SVGAGI. The CDR3 runs to 15 residues. V was trimmed by 10 bases and J by 7 bases, leaving 20 bases between them. This TCR came from a man aged 25-40 years in good health. Sequencing used blood. This chain uses TRBV6-5 with TRBJ1-6; TRBD1 is a possible D gene (5 bases). As DNA, the CDR3 is TGTGCCACGAAAGCCGGAGACAGACCAAATTCACCCCTCCACTTT. Amino acids: CATKAGDRPNSPLHF.